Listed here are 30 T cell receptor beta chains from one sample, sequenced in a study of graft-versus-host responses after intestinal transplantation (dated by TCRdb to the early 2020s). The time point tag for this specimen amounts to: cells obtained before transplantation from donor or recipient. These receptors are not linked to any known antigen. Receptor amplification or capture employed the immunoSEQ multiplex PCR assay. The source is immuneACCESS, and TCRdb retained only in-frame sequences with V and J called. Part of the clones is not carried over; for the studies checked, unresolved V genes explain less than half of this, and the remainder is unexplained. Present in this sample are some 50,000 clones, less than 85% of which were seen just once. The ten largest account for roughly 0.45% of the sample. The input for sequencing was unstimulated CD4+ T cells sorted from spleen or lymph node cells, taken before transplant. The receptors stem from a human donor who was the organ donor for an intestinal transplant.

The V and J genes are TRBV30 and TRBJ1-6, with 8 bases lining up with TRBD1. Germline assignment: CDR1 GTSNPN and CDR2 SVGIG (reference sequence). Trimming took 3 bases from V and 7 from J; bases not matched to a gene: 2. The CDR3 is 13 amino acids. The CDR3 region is CAWSRGLNSPLHF. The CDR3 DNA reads TGTGCCTGGAGCAGGGGGCTGAATTCACCCCTCCACTTT.

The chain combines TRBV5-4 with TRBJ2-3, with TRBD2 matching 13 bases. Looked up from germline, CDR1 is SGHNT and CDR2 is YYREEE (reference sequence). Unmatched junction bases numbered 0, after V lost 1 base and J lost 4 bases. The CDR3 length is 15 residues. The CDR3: CASSLTSGRADTQYF. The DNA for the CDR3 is TGTGCCAGCAGCTTGACTAGCGGGAGGGCAGATACGCAGTATTTT.

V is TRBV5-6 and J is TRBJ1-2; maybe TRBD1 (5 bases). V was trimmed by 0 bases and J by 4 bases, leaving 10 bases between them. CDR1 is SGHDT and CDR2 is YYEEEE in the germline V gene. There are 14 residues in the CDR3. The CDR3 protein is CASSLAPGRYGYTF. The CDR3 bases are TGTGCCAGCAGCTTGGCCCCGGGACGCTATGGCTACACCTTC. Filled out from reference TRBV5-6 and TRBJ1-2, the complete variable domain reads DAGVTQSPTHLIKTRGQQVTLRCSPKSGHDTVSWYQQALGQGPQFIFQYYEEEERQRGNFPDRFSGHQFPNYSSELNVNALLLGDSALYLCASSLAPGRYGYTFGSGTRLTVV.

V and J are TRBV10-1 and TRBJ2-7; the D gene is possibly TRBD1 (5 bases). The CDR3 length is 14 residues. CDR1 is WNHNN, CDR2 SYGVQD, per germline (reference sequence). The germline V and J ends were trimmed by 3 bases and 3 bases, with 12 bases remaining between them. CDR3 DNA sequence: TGCGCCAGCAGTGATGGCCAGGGAAGCTACGAGCAGTACTTC. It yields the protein CASSDGQGSYEQYF.

CDR3 DNA: TGTGCCTGGGGGACTAGCGGGGGTCTAGGCGAGCAGTACTTC. Protein product: CAWGTSGGLGEQYF. This chain connects TRBV30 to TRBJ2-5, with TRBD2 identical over 14 bases. With the DNA end fitting TRBJ2-7 better, the J assignment may be wrong. The germline CDR1 and CDR2 sequences are GTSNPN and SVGIG (reference sequence). The CDR3 is 14 amino acids.

The chain's CDR3 is CASSTTPGTSAYEQYF. The CDR3 nucleotides read TGTGCCAGCAGCACGACGCCCGGGACTAGCGCCTACGAGCAGTACTTC. The chain carries TRBV9 and TRBJ2-7; 10 positions agree with TRBD2. V lost 4 bases, J lost 2 bases, and 9 bases stayed unmatched. Germline values: CDR1 SGDLS, CDR2 YYNGEE. There are 16 residues in the CDR3.

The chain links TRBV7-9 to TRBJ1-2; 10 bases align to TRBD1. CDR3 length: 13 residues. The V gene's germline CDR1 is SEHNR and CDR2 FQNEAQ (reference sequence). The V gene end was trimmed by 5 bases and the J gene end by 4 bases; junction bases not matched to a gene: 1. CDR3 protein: CASSRDRGYGYTF. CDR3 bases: TGTGCCAGCAGCCGGGACAGGGGCTATGGCTACACCTTC.

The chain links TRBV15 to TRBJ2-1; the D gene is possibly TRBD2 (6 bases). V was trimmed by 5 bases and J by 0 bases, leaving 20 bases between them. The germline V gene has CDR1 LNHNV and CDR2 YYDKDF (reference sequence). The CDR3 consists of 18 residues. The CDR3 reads CATSGGGTPKSSYNEQFF. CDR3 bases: TGTGCCACCAGCGGAGGTGGGACTCCTAAAAGCTCCTACAATGAGCAGTTCTTC.

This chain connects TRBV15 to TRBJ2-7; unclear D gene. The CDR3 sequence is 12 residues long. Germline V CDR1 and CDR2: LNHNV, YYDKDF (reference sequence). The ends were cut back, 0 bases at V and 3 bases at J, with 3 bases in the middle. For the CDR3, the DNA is TGTGCCACCAGCAGAGATCACTACGAGCAGTACTTC. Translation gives CATSRDHYEQYF.

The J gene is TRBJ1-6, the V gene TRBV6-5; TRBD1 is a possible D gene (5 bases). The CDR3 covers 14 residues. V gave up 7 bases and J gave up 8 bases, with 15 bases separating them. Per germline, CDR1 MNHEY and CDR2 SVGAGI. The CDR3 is CASTLAGGYSPLHF. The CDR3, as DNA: TGTGCCAGCACCCTTGCGGGGGGGTATTCACCCCTCCACTTT.

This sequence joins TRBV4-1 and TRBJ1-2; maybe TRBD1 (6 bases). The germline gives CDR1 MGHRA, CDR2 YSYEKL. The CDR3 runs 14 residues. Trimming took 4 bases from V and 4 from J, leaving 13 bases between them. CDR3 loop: CASSPQGPPYGYTF. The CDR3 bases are TGCGCCAGCAGCCCTCAGGGGCCTCCCTATGGCTACACCTTC.

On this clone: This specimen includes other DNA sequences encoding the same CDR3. CDR3: CASSYWGASTDTQYF. As DNA, the CDR3 is TGTGCCAGCAGTTACTGGGGGGCTAGCACAGATACGCAGTATTTT. The chain has TRBV6-5 and TRBJ2-3; possibly TRBD1 or TRBD2 for D (6 bases each). Germline CDR1 and CDR2: MNHEY and SVGAGI. This CDR3 has 15 amino acids. V was trimmed by 1 base and J by 0 bases, leaving 8 bases between them.

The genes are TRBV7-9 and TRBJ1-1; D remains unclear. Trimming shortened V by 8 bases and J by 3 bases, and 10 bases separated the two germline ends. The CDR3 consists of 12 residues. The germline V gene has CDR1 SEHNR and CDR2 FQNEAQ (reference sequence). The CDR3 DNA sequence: TGTGCCAGCCAGCACCGGGACACTGAAGCTTTCTTT. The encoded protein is CASQHRDTEAFF.

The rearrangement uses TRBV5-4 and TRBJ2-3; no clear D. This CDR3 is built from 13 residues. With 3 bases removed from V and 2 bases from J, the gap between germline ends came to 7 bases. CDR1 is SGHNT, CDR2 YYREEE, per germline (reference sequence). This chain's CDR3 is CASSSSSTDTQYF. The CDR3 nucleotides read TGTGCCAGCAGCTCCTCCTCCACAGATACGCAGTATTTT.

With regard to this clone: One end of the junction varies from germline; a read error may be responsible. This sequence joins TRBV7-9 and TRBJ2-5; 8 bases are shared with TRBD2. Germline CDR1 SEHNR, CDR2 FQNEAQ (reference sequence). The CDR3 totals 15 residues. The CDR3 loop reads CASSLRLAGQETRYF. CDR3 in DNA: TGTGCCAGCAGCTTAAGGCTAGCGGGCCAAGAGACCCGGTACTTC. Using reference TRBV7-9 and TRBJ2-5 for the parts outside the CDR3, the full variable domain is DTGVSQNPRHKITKRGQNVTFRCDPISEHNRLYWYRQTLGQGPEFLTYFQNEAQLEKSRLLSDRFSAERPKGSFSTLEIQRTEQGDSAMYLCASSLRLAGQETRYFGPGTRLLVL.

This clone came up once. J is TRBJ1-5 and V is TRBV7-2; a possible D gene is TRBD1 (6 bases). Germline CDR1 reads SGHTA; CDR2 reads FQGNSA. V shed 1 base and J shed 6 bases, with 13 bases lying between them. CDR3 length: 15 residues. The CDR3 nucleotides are TGTGCCAGCAGCTTAGTGTCCGGGGGCAGTCAGCCCCAGCATTTT. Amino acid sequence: CASSLVSGGSQPQHF.

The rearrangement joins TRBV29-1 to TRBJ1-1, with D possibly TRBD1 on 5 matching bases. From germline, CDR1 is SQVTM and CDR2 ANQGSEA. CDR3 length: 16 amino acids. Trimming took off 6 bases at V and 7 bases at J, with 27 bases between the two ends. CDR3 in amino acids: CSVQPGGNGVWGEAFF. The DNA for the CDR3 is TGCAGCGTCCAACCTGGGGGGAACGGTGTCTGGGGTGAAGCTTTCTTT. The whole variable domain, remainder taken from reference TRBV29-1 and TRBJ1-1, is SAVISQKPSRDICQRGTSLTIQCQVDSQVTMMFWYRQQPGQSLTLIATANQGSEATYESGFVIDKFPISRPNLTFSTLTVSNMSPEDSSIYLCSVQPGGNGVWGEAFFGQGTRLTVV.

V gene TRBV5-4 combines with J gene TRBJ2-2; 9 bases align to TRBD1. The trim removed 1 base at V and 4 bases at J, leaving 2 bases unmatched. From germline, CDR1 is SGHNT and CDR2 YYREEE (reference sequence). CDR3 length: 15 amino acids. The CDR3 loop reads CASSLQGQGTGELFF. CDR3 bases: TGTGCCAGCAGCTTGCAGGGACAGGGCACCGGGGAGCTGTTTTTT.

CDR3 in DNA: TGCGCCAGCAGCCAAGGATGGGTCACAGGGGCCGGAGAGACCCAGTACTTC. Its translation: CASSQGWVTGAGETQYF. The gene calls are TRBV4-1 and TRBJ2-5, with 7 bases identical to TRBD1. Trimming removed 1 base from V and 4 bases from J; junction bases left unmatched: 12. In germline, CDR1 is MGHRA, CDR2 YSYEKL. There are 17 residues in the CDR3.

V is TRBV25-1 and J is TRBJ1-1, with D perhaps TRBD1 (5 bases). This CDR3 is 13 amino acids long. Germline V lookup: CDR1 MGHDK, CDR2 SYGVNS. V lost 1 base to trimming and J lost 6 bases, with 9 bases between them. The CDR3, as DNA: TGTGCCAGCAGTGAATTCGGGGACTCTGAAGCTTTCTTT. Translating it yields CASSEFGDSEAFF.

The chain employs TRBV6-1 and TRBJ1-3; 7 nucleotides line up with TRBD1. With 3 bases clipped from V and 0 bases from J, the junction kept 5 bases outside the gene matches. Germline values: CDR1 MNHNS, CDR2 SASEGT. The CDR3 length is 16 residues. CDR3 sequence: CASSERQGVSGNTIYF. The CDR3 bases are TGTGCCAGCAGTGAGCGTCAGGGGGTCTCTGGAAACACCATATATTTT.

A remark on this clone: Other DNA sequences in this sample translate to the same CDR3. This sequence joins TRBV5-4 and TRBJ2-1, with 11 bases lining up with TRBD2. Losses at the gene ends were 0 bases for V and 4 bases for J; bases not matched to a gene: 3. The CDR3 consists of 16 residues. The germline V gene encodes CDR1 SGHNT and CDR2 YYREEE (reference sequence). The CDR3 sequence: CASSLGLAGGYNEQFF. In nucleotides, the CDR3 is TGTGCCAGCAGCTTGGGGCTAGCGGGAGGTTACAATGAGCAGTTCTTC.

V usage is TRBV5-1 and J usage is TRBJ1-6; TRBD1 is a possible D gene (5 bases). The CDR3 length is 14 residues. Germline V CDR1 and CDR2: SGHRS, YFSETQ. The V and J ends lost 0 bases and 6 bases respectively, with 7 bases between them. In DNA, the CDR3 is TGCGCCAGCAGCTTGGGACAGCTTAATTCACCCCTCCACTTT. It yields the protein CASSLGQLNSPLHF.

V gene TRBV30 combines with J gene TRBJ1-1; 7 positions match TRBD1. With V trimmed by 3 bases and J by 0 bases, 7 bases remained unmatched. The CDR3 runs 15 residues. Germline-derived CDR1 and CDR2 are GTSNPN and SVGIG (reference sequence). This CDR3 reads CAWSRTGSMNTEAFF. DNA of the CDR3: TGTGCCTGGAGCCGGACAGGCTCAATGAACACTGAAGCTTTCTTT.

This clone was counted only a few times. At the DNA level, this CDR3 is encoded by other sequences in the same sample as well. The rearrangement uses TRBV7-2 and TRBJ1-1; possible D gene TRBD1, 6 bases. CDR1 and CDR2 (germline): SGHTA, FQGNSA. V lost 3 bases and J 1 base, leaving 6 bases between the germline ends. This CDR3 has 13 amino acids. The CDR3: CASSLGQNTEAFF. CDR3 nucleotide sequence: TGTGCCAGCAGCTTGGGACAGAACACTGAAGCTTTCTTT.

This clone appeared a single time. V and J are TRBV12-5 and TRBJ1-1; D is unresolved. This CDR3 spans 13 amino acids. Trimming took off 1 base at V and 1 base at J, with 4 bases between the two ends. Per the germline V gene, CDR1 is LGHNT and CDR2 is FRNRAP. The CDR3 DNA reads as TGTGCTAGTGGTTTGGGACAGAACACTGAAGCTTTCTTT. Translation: CASGLGQNTEAFF.

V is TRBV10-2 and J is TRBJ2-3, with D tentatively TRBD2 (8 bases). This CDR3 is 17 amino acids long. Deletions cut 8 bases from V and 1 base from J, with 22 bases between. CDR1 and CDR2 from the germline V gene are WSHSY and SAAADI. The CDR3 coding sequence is TGCGCCAGCCGCGGGAGGATAGGGGGCTCGGGCACAGATACGCAGTATTTT. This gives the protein CASRGRIGGSGTDTQYF.

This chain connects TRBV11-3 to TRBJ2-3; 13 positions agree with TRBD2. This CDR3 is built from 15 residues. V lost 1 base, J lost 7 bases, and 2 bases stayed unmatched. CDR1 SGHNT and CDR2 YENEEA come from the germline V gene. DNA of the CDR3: TGTGCCAGCAGCTTAGGACTAGCGGGGGGAAATACGCAGTATTTT. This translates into CASSLGLAGGNTQYF.

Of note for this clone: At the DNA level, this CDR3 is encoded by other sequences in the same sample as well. For the CDR3, the DNA is TGTGCCAGCAGCTTGACAGGCTATGGCTACACCTTC. Protein product: CASSLTGYGYTF. This chain uses TRBV5-6 with TRBJ1-2, with a tentative D call TRBD1 (5 bases). Trimming took off 1 base at V and 4 bases at J, with 5 bases between the two ends. Germline lookup yields CDR1 SGHDT and CDR2 YYEEEE. The CDR3 runs 12 residues. Based on the CDR3 plus reference TRBV5-6 and TRBJ1-2, the full variable domain is DAGVTQSPTHLIKTRGQQVTLRCSPKSGHDTVSWYQQALGQGPQFIFQYYEEEERQRGNFPDRFSGHQFPNYSSELNVNALLLGDSALYLCASSLTGYGYTFGSGTRLTVV.

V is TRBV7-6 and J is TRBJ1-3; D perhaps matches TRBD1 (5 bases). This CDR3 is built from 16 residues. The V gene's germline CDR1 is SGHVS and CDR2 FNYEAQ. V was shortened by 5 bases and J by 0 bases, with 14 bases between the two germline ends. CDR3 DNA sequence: TGTGCCAGCAGCCTTCAGGGAAGGAGCTCTGGAAACACCATATATTTT. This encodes CASSLQGRSSGNTIYF.